This T cell receptor beta chain emerged from a study of lymphopenia after photon versus proton radiotherapy. CDR1 SGHTA and CDR2 FQGNSA come from the germline V gene. The CDR3 consists of 14 residues. V lost 5 bases and J lost 6; bases outside the gene matches: 5. Some clones are missing from TCRdb's copy, which holds only in-frame ones; the method was immunoSEQ multiplex PCR. The table has about 40,000 clones, 86% seen once. The source of this sequence is a woman aged 70-85 years with pancreatic cancer. Some clones in this sample may be carry-over from other donors' samples. The rearrangement joins TRBV7-2 to TRBJ1-3; 9 positions match TRBD1. The material was peripheral blood, obtained from a patient treated with proton-based radiotherapy. The CDR3 region has the DNA TGTGCCAGCAGCCGGACAGGGGCGGAAAACACCATATATTTT. This sequence encodes CASSRTGAENTIYF.